This entry lists 27 T cell receptor beta chains sequenced from one sample in a study of cytomegalovirus exposure and HLA in healthy donors. Amplification used 60 Vbeta primers and 13 Jbeta primers. Sequencing was performed with immunoSEQ multiplex PCR; in TCRdb, only in-frame clones are kept and a portion is missing. The table lists 130,000 to 150,000 clones, around 73% of them singletons. The specimen sequenced was PBMCs. Receptor source: a female donor in good health and CMV-seronegative.

This sequence joins TRBV5-4 and TRBJ2-1; 9 nucleotides agree with TRBD2. CDR3 length: 14 amino acids. J was trimmed by 9 bases and V by 0 bases; bases with no gene match: 4. Germline V gives CDR1 SGHNT, CDR2 YYREEE (reference sequence). CDR3 region: CASSLGGTSSEQFF. DNA of the CDR3: TGTGCCAGCAGCTTGGGAGGGACTAGCAGTGAGCAGTTCTTC.

The chain carries TRBV4-2 and TRBJ2-7; 8 bases fit TRBD2. In germline, CDR1 is LGHNA, CDR2 YNFKEQ. The CDR3 consists of 18 residues. Germline trimming cut 0 bases from V and 2 bases from J; bases unmatched to any gene: 12. CDR3 protein: CASSQEGGGFSRTYEQYF. The CDR3 DNA reads as TGTGCCAGCAGCCAAGAAGGCGGGGGGTTTTCTCGGACCTACGAGCAGTACTTC.

V and J are TRBV5-1 and TRBJ2-1, with 13 bases fitting TRBD2. V gave up 1 base and J gave up 6 bases; unmatched junction bases: 7. The V gene's germline CDR1 is SGHRS and CDR2 YFSETQ. The CDR3 runs 17 residues. CDR3 protein: CASSLIRTSGGINEQFF. CDR3 sequence (DNA): TGCGCCAGCAGCTTGATCCGGACTAGCGGGGGTATCAATGAGCAGTTCTTC.

J is TRBJ2-6 and V is TRBV4-2, with 9 bases fitting TRBD1. This CDR3 comprises 18 residues. The J segment lost 4 bases and the V segment lost 6 bases, leaving 13 bases of the junction unmatched. The germline gives CDR1 LGHNA, CDR2 YNFKEQ. CDR3 nucleotide sequence: TGTGCCAGCAGACAGACAGGGGGTCTATTGACCGGGGCCAACGTCCTGACTTTC. Its translation is CASRQTGGLLTGANVLTF.

The chain couples TRBV5-4 to TRBJ2-7; 7 bases agree with TRBD1. Trimming at V came to 3 bases and at J to 7 bases, leaving 7 bases not matched to a gene. Germline loops: CDR1 SGHNT, CDR2 YYREEE (reference sequence). This CDR3 is built from 13 residues. CDR3 bases: TGTGCCAGCAGCTCCGTCGGGACAGCTGAGCAGTACTTC. It yields the protein CASSSVGTAEQYF.

The chain employs TRBV28 and TRBJ1-2, with 8 bases fitting TRBD1. V dropped 5 bases and J dropped 8; count of bases not matched to a gene: 4. The CDR3 consists of 12 residues. Germline assignment: CDR1 MDHEN and CDR2 SYDVKM. CDR3 nucleotide sequence: TGTGCCAGCAGTACCCCAGGGGGCGGCTACACCTTC. It codes for CASSTPGGGYTF.

V gene TRBV7-7 combines with J gene TRBJ2-7; 9 bases align to TRBD2. Germline values: CDR1 SSHAT, CDR2 FNYEAQ (reference sequence). V shed 2 bases, J shed 7 bases, and the junction held 9 bases outside the gene matches. CDR3 length equals 15 residues. The CDR3 region is CASSLLVAGASEQYF. CDR3 in DNA: TGTGCCAGCAGCTTACTGGTAGCGGGGGCGAGTGAGCAGTACTTC.

The chain has TRBV2 and TRBJ1-2; 8 positions agree with TRBD1. The germline CDR1 and CDR2 sequences are SNHLY and FYNNEI. CDR3 size: 12 residues. V lost 8 bases, J lost 4 bases, and 3 bases stayed unmatched. The chain's CDR3 is CASVGQAYGYTF. The CDR3 DNA reads TGTGCCAGCGTGGGACAGGCCTATGGCTACACCTTC.

This chain uses TRBV5-1 with TRBJ1-2, with 10 bases aligning to TRBD1. Germline lookup yields CDR1 SGHRS and CDR2 YFSETQ. This CDR3 spans 14 amino acids. V was pared by 4 bases and J by 6 bases, with 6 bases of the junction left unmatched. The DNA for the CDR3 is TGCGCCAGCAGCCCCGCCGGACAGGGGGATGGCTACACCTTC. Encoded protein: CASSPAGQGDGYTF.

The chain has TRBV19 and TRBJ1-4; D is undetermined. This CDR3 comprises 16 residues. Germline CDR1 LNHDA, CDR2 SQIVND (reference sequence). V lost 0 bases to trimming and J lost 4 bases, with 12 bases between them. CDR3 in amino acids: CASSIDRAGYNEKLFF. CDR3 DNA: TGTGCCAGTAGTATAGATCGCGCAGGATATAATGAAAAACTGTTTTTT. Complete variable domain (other parts from reference TRBV19 and TRBJ1-4): DGGITQSPKYLFRKEGQNVTLSCEQNLNHDAMYWYRQDPGQGLRLIYYSQIVNDFQKGDIAEGYSVSREKKESFPLTVTSAQKNPTAFYLCASSIDRAGYNEKLFFGSGTQLSVL.

The chain employs TRBV4-1 and TRBJ1-1, with unresolved D. V lost 0 bases and J 6 bases, leaving 11 bases between the germline ends. The CDR3 totals 14 residues. Germline V gene lookup returns CDR1 MGHRA and CDR2 YSYEKL. The CDR3 nucleotides are TGCGCCAGCAGCCAAGACAGGTGTGGCTCTGAAGCTTTCTTT. This codes for CASSQDRCGSEAFF.

The CDR3 DNA follows: TGTGCCAGCAACACCGGGGACAGAAATGAAAAACTGTTTTTT. Residues: CASNTGDRNEKLFF. The chain has TRBV10-3 and TRBJ1-4; 7 bases line up with TRBD1. Germline trimming cut 10 bases from V and 5 bases from J; bases unmatched to any gene: 10. This CDR3 region has 14 residues. The germline CDR1 and CDR2 sequences are ENHRY and SYGVKD.

V gene TRBV27 combines with J gene TRBJ2-7; the D gene is possibly TRBD1 (6 bases). V lost 3 bases, J lost 0 bases, and 12 bases lay in between. The length of the CDR3 is 15 residues. Germline CDR1 reads MNHEY; CDR2 reads SMNVEV (reference sequence). The CDR3 DNA follows: TGTGCCAGCAGTTTGACAGGCGTTAACTCCTACGAGCAGTACTTC. It codes for CASSLTGVNSYEQYF.

The chain uses TRBV4-2 and TRBJ2-5; possibly TRBD1 for D (5 bases). The CDR3 loop spans 15 amino acids. V was clipped by 4 bases and J by 0 bases, with 12 bases between them. Per the germline V gene, CDR1 is LGHNA and CDR2 is YNFKEQ. The CDR3 protein is CASSRSEGDQETQYF. The CDR3 DNA is TGTGCCAGCAGCCGTTCGGAAGGGGACCAAGAGACCCAGTACTTC.

The V call is TRBV15, the J call TRBJ2-1; the match to TRBD2 covers 10 bases. J was trimmed by 6 bases and V by 8 bases; bases with no gene match: 7. The CDR3 is made up of 14 amino acids. Germline loops: CDR1 LNHNV, CDR2 YYDKDF (reference sequence). The chain's CDR3 is CATLAGDRANEQFF. DNA of the CDR3: TGTGCCACCCTAGCGGGAGATAGGGCCAATGAGCAGTTCTTC.

The J gene is TRBJ1-5, the V gene TRBV2; D is unresolved. This CDR3 comprises 14 residues. The germline V gene encodes CDR1 SNHLY and CDR2 FYNNEI. Trimming stripped 1 base from V and 2 bases from J, with 6 bases between. This CDR3 is CASSEGSRNQPQHF. CDR3 DNA sequence: TGTGCCAGCAGTGAAGGGAGTCGCAATCAGCCCCAGCATTTT.

The V gene is TRBV30, the J gene TRBJ1-1; 12 bases agree with TRBD1. The CDR3 has 12 residues. V lost 8 bases and J lost 10; bases outside the gene matches: 8. CDR1 GTSNPN and CDR2 SVGIG come from the germline V gene (reference sequence). The CDR3 DNA is TGTGCCGCCCCCGGGACAGGGGGCGCAGCTTTCTTT. It yields the protein CAAPGTGGAAFF.

The gene calls are TRBV15 and TRBJ1-4; the match to TRBD1 covers 7 bases. This CDR3 comprises 16 residues. V gave up 0 bases and J gave up 5 bases; unmatched junction bases: 6. CDR1 LNHNV and CDR2 YYDKDF come from the germline V gene (reference sequence). CDR3 coding DNA: TGTGCCACCAGCAGAGATCTAACAGGGGCCAATGAAAAACTGTTTTTT. Amino acid sequence: CATSRDLTGANEKLFF.

This clone was detected a few times. This rearrangement joins TRBV30 to TRBJ2-7; D gene ambiguous. CDR1 and CDR2 (germline): GTSNPN, SVGIG (reference sequence). The CDR3 runs 14 residues. Trimming removed 3 bases from V and 3 bases from J, with 15 bases in between. This CDR3 reads CAWSVERFGYEQYF. The CDR3 bases are TGTGCCTGGAGCGTAGAGAGGTTCGGCTACGAGCAGTACTTC. Complete variable domain (other parts from reference TRBV30 and TRBJ2-7): SQTIHQWPATLVQPVGSPLSLECTVEGTSNPNLYWYRQAAGRGLQLLFYSVGIGQISSEVPQNLSASRPQDRQFILSSKKLLLSDSGFYLCAWSVERFGYEQYFGPGTRLTVT.

The rearrangement links TRBV9 to TRBJ2-7; 12 bases align to TRBD1. CDR1 is SGDLS and CDR2 is YYNGEE in the germline V gene. This CDR3 region has 17 residues. V trimming: 4 bases; J trimming: 5 bases; junction bases outside the gene matches: 13. CDR3 loop: CASSLTPGQGAKDEQYF. The CDR3 region has the DNA TGTGCCAGCAGCCTAACCCCGGGACAGGGGGCGAAAGACGAGCAGTACTTC.

V and J are TRBV28 and TRBJ1-2, with 7 bases aligning to TRBD1. This CDR3 spans 16 amino acids. Trimming took 3 bases from V and 4 from J; bases not matched to a gene: 11. The germline CDR1 and CDR2 sequences are MDHEN and SYDVKM. The CDR3 coding sequence is TGTGCCAGCAGTTTTTTGGGACAGACCCACCTCTATGGCTACACCTTC. Translation: CASSFLGQTHLYGYTF.

This clone has only one observation. This chain connects TRBV4-1 to TRBJ2-3, with D perhaps matching TRBD1 (6 bases). Trimming took off 3 bases at V and 0 bases at J, with 13 bases between the two ends. The CDR3 is made up of 16 amino acids. Germline assignment: CDR1 MGHRA and CDR2 YSYEKL. As DNA, the CDR3 is TGCGCCAGCAGCCACCCTCGGACAGAAAGCACAGATACGCAGTATTTT. This gives the protein CASSHPRTESTDTQYF.

The gene calls are TRBV30 and TRBJ1-2, with TRBD1 as a possible D gene (5 bases). The CDR3 sequence is 13 residues long. V was clipped by 8 bases and J by 3 bases, with 16 bases between them. CDR1 and CDR2 (germline): GTSNPN, SVGIG (reference sequence). The CDR3: CAREGLSHYGYTF. In nucleotides, the CDR3 is TGTGCCAGGGAGGGACTCTCCCACTATGGCTACACCTTC.

This rearrangement joins TRBV30 to TRBJ1-4, with a tentative D call TRBD1 (5 bases). The CDR3 runs to 13 residues. The germline V gene encodes CDR1 GTSNPN and CDR2 SVGIG (reference sequence). V was cut by 5 bases and J by 1 base, with 8 bases left in between. CDR3 region: CAWAGKTNEKLFF. The DNA of the CDR3 is TGTGCCTGGGCAGGGAAAACTAATGAAAAACTGTTTTTT.

V and J are TRBV5-1 and TRBJ2-1, with TRBD2 identical over 7 bases. The CDR3 has 16 amino acids. The germline V gene has CDR1 SGHRS and CDR2 YFSETQ. V dropped 4 bases and J dropped 5; count of bases not matched to a gene: 12. The CDR3 region is CASSKKLASTHNEQFF. In nucleotides, the CDR3 is TGCGCCAGCAGCAAGAAACTAGCGAGTACTCACAATGAGCAGTTCTTC.

The CDR3 spells CASSLSGSVSYEQYF. CDR3 bases: TGTGCCAGCTCACTATCCGGGTCCGTCTCCTACGAGCAGTACTTC. The chain has TRBV18 and TRBJ2-7, with unresolved D. CDR1 KGHSH and CDR2 LQKENI come from the germline V gene. The ends were cut back, 4 bases at V and 0 bases at J, with 13 bases in the middle. The CDR3 contains 15 residues.

The V and J genes are TRBV4-3 and TRBJ1-6; unclear D gene. Germline CDR1 and CDR2: LGHNA and YSLEER. The CDR3 is made up of 17 amino acids. V lost 0 bases to trimming and J lost 0 bases, with 9 bases between them. Here the CDR3 reads CASSQDYSYSYNSPLHF. As DNA, the CDR3 is TGCGCCAGCAGCCAAGATTATAGCTACTCCTATAATTCACCCCTCCACTTT.